This T cell receptor (beta chain) was documented in a study of blood T cell repertoires in COVID-19. Background on the study: In each case, the material was cDNA or gDNA derived from T cells, B-cell-depleted T cells, or PBMCs.

This clone was seen just once. Seattle cases were enrolled at active infection and followed longitudinally. The CDR3 has 12 residues. Sequencing used immunoSEQ multiplex PCR; TCRdb keeps in-frame clones, though not all of them. The top ten clones hold 7% to 7.5% of a sample with about 340,000 clones, around 88% of them seen once. The V gene is TRBV21-1, the J gene TRBJ1-1; TRBD1, the D gene given by the table, was not confirmed from the DNA. TRBV21-1 is a pseudogene locus. Sequencing was carried out using peripheral blood. The sequence derives from a woman aged 60 to 75 with COVID-19, enrolled during active disease. The CDR3 DNA is TGTGCCAGTCGGACAGCCAACACTGAAGCTTTCTTT. Translation: CASRTANTEAFF.